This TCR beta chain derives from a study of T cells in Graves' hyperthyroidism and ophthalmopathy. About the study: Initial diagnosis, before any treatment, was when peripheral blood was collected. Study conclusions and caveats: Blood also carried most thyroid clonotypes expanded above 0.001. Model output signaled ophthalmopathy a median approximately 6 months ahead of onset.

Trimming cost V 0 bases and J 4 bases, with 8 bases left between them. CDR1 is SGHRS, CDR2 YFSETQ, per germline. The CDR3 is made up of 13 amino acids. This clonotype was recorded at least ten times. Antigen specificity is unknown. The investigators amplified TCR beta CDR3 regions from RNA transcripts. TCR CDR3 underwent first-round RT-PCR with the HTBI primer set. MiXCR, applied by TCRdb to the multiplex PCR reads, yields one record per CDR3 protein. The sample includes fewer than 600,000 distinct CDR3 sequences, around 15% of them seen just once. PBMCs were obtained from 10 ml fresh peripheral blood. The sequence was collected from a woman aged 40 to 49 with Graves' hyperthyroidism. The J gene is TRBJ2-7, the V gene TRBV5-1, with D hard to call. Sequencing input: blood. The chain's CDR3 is CASSLGSVYEQYF. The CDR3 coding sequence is TGCGCCAGCAGCTTGGGGTCCGTTTACGAGCAGTACTTC.